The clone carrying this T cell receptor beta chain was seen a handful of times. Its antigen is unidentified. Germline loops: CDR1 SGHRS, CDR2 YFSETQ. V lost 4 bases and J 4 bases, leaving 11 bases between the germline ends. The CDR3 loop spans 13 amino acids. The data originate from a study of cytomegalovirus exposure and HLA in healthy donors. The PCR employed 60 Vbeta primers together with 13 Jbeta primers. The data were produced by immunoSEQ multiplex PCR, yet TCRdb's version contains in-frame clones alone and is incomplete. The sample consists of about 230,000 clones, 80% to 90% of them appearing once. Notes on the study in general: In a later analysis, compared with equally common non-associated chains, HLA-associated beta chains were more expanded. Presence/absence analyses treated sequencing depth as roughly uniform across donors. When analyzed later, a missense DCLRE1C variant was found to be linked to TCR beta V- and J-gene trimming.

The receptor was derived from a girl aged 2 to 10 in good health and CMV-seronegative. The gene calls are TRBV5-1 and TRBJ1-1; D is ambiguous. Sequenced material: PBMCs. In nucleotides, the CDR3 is TGCGCCAGCAGCATGGCCCCGGGCACTGAAGCTTTCTTT. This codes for CASSMAPGTEAFF. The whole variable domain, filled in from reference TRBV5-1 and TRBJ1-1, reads KAGVTQTPRYLIKTRGQQVTLSCSPISGHRSVSWYQQTPGQGLQFLFEYFSETQRNKGNFPGRFSGRQFSNSRSEMNVSTLELGDSALYLCASSMAPGTEAFFGQGTRLTVV.